This T cell receptor beta chain is drawn from a study of cytomegalovirus exposure and HLA in healthy donors. Worth noting for this clone: The antigen is not known.

General study points: Some V segments (TRBV6-2 and TRBV6-3 among them) were excluded as indistinguishable. The authors confirmed in vitro that a few CMV-associated chains were specific for CMV antigens.

Vbeta (60) and Jbeta (13) primers were used in the PCR. Measured with immunoSEQ multiplex PCR; TCRdb has only the in-frame clones, and not every one. The sample holds around 92,000 clones, about three quarters seen once. Germline-derived CDR1 and CDR2 are KGHSH and LQKENI. The CDR3 is 15 residues long. Trimming pared 5 bases from V and 1 base from J, leaving 15 bases between. The receptor was isolated from a human donor in good health. V is TRBV18 and J is TRBJ2-7, with a possible D match to TRBD2 (7 bases). The sequencing input was PBMCs. As DNA, the CDR3 is TGTGCCAGCTCATCGGGGGGACAACGATCCTACGAGCAGTACTTC. It specifies CASSSGGQRSYEQYF. Complete variable domain (other parts from reference TRBV18 and TRBJ2-7): NAGVMQNPRHLVRRRGQEARLRCSPMKGHSHVYWYRQLPEEGLKFMVYLQKENIIDESGMPKERFSAEFPKEGPSILRIQQVVRGDSAAYFCASSSGGQRSYEQYFGPGTRLTVT.